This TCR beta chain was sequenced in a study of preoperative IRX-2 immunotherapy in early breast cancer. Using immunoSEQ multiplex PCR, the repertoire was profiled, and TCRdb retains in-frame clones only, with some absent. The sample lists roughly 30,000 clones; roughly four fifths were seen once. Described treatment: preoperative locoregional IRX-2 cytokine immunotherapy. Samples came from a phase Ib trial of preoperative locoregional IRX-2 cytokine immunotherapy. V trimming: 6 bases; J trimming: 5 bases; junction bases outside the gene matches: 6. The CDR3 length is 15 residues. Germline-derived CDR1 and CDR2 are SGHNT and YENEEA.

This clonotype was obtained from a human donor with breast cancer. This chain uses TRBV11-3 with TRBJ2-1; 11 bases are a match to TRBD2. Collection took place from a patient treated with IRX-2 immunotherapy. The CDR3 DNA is TGTGCCAGCAGAAGTAGCGGGAGGGACAACAATGAGCAGTTCTTC. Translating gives CASRSSGRDNNEQFF.